This is a list of T cell receptor beta chains from one sample in a study of OX40 agonist ivuxolimab in advanced cancers. The protocol was immunoSEQ multiplex PCR, while the TCRdb copy is restricted to in-frame clones and leaves out a portion. The sample contains approximately 60,000 clones, 82% of which appear only once. Sequenced here: CD4+ or CD8+ T cells sorted from blood, sampled in a trial of the OX40 agonist ivuxolimab. The receptors shown here come from an adult with an advanced solid tumor such as melanoma, head and neck, liver or kidney cancer. Each CDR3 is given with its conserved first and last residue. For some rows the clone size is stated as once, few or many, or as a class when expanded; others skip it.

V gene,clone size,CDR3 protein
TRBV5-1,.,CASSQGASSRTEAFF
TRBV7-3,.,CASSLTSGTDTDTQYF
TRBV5-1,.,CASSMDGDSGANVLTF
TRBV11-2,.,CASSFLLAGAYEQYF
TRBV6-1,few,CASIKPGGYGYTF
TRBV5-1,once,CASSLAGNPTDTQYF
TRBV14,once,CASSQRGEYEQYF
TRBV19,.,CASSKGRGSNQPQHF
TRBV10-2,.,CASSEYRLGQIVGTQYF
TRBV5-5,.,CASSSEGQGEKLFF
TRBV4-1,.,CASSQNSETQYF
TRBV12-5,once,CASGLEGGLGDYGYTF
TRBV5-1,.,CASSQDTHNEKLFF
TRBV9,.,CASSVGGTTDTQYF
TRBV5-4,.,CASSERTGIDYGYTF
TRBV7-9,.,CASSHPRDNEQFF
TRBV5-5,.,CASSARDDQPQHF
TRBV6-1,few,CAHARVVYEQYF
TRBV18,.,CASSPSSAPNTEAFF
TRBV29-1,.,CSAGGPPTGHTEAFF
TRBV13,.,CASSLMQGEPQHF
TRBV10-3,.,CAISESFRAGGQETQYF
TRBV18,.,CASSPSEQETQYF
TRBV10-3,once,CAISDSRARVGTNEKLFF
TRBV7-6,.,CASSQADNEQFF
TRBV6-1,.,CASSEMGANEKLFF
TRBV6-6,.,CASSYQGVKLFF
TRBV5-1,.,CASSLAGRGYSPLHF
TRBV27,.,CASSLVGVNYGYTF
TRBV4-1,.,CASSQSPPSVGRSGYEQYF
TRBV6-1,few,CASSERSTGGSGELFF
TRBV5-1,.,CASSLTELNTGELFF
TRBV11-2,once,CASSLVGSVLNTEAFF
TRBV29-1,.,CSVEAPVGRGAKNIQYF
TRBV15,.,CATSIRQGSYGYTF
TRBV6-1,.,CASSEVTYSGNTIYF
TRBV5-1,.,CASSLNPGQPNSPLHF
TRBV6-1,.,CASRIRLDGNQPQHF
TRBV7-2,.,CASSSTGWYTEAFF
TRBV7-2,.,CASSSGGTLGPDTQYF
TRBV2,.,CATTGVSGNTIYF
TRBV7-6,.,CASSGGGSNTEAFF
TRBV5-1,.,CASSLLTSGRVEQFF
TRBV5-1,.,CASRAGHSTGWTEAFF
TRBV6-4,.,CASSGLAGADTQYF
TRBV5-1,.,CASSYPLASGTDTQYF
TRBV5-1,.,CASSVGTSGTYEQYF
TRBV6-1,.,CAVRTGEPTDTQYF
TRBV2,.,CASSEEGAGELFF